The 14 T cell receptor beta chains presented below share a single source sample, sequenced in a study of T cell responses to AZD1222 COVID-19 vaccine. The assay was immunoSEQ multiplex PCR, and TCRdb's table has in-frame clones only and misses some. The repertoire includes nearly 200,000 clones, roughly 92% of them detected once, and approximately 1% sits in the top ten. The starting material was peripheral blood, obtained 28 days after the second AZD1222 dose. All receptors derive from an adult who received the AZD1222 COVID-19 vaccine.

This chain uses TRBV5-1 with TRBJ2-7; tentative D call: TRBD2 (7 bases). Trimming removed 0 bases from V and 4 bases from J, with 11 bases in between. The CDR3 totals 14 residues. CDR1 and CDR2 from the germline V gene are SGHRS and YFSETQ. CDR3 in DNA: TGCGCCAGCAGCTTGGAAGGGGGAGGGTACGAGCAGTACTTC. It encodes CASSLEGGGYEQYF.

V is TRBV9 and J is TRBJ1-3; 9 bases map to TRBD1. The CDR3 is made up of 14 amino acids. The germline V gene encodes CDR1 SGDLS and CDR2 YYNGEE. The trim removed 2 bases at V and 4 bases at J, leaving 1 base unmatched. CDR3 bases: TGTGCCAGCAGCGTCGGGACAGGGGGAAACACCATATATTTT. It translates to CASSVGTGGNTIYF.

The V gene is TRBV7-2, the J gene TRBJ2-3; the D gene is possibly TRBD1 (6 bases). The CDR3 is 13 amino acids. Germline V gives CDR1 SGHTA, CDR2 FQGNSA. V dropped 5 bases and J dropped 4 bases, with 10 bases sitting between them. The CDR3 protein is CASSITGSDTQYF. In DNA form, the CDR3 reads TGTGCCAGCAGCATCACAGGGTCAGATACGCAGTATTTT.

The chain joins TRBV7-9 to TRBJ2-2; D is perhaps TRBD2 (6 bases). In germline, CDR1 is SEHNR, CDR2 FQNEAQ (reference sequence). This CDR3 is built from 17 residues. Deletions cut 0 bases from V and 2 bases from J, with 13 bases between. CDR3 amino acids: CASSLALGRGNTGELFF. The CDR3 DNA sequence: TGTGCCAGCAGCTTAGCGCTGGGGCGGGGAAACACCGGGGAGCTGTTTTTT.

V usage is TRBV7-9 and J usage is TRBJ1-1; no firm D call. The CDR3 consists of 12 residues. The V gene lost 4 bases and the J gene lost 3 bases, with 6 bases spanning the gap. CDR1 is SEHNR and CDR2 is FQNEAQ in the germline V gene (reference sequence). The CDR3 nucleotides read TGTGCCAGCAGCTCCCCCTACACTGAAGCTTTCTTT. This gives the protein CASSSPYTEAFF. Together with reference TRBV7-9 and TRBJ1-1, the CDR3 gives the full variable domain: DTGVSQNPRHKITKRGQNVTFRCDPISEHNRLYWYRQTLGQGPEFLTYFQNEAQLEKSRLLSDRFSAERPKGSFSTLEIQRTEQGDSAMYLCASSSPYTEAFFGQGTRLTVV.

In its sample, this clone was seen once. V usage is TRBV6-2 or TRBV6-3 and J usage is TRBJ2-5; 9 positions match TRBD1. Trimming at V came to 4 bases and at J to 4 bases, leaving 10 bases not matched to a gene. Germline V gene sequence: CDR1 MNHEY, CDR2 SVGEGT. CDR3 size: 16 residues. CDR3: CASSFLPRDRAETQYF. The CDR3 DNA follows: TGTGCCAGCAGTTTCCTCCCGCGGGACAGGGCAGAGACCCAGTACTTC.

In this sample, this clone turned up once. This sequence joins TRBV4-1 and TRBJ1-1; maybe TRBD1 (6 bases). Trimming removed 8 bases at V and 0 bases at J, with 16 bases between. The germline V gene has CDR1 MGHRA and CDR2 YSYEKL. The CDR3 is made up of 15 amino acids. CDR3: CASAGSGTLNTEAFF. CDR3 DNA: TGCGCCAGCGCTGGAAGCGGGACACTGAACACTGAAGCTTTCTTT.

The rearrangement links TRBV6-5 to TRBJ2-2; D call uncertain. In germline, CDR1 is MNHEY, CDR2 SVGAGI. The CDR3 has 13 amino acids. V was cut by 8 bases and J by 0 bases, with 7 bases left in between. CDR3 in amino acids: CASGLANTGELFF. The CDR3 region has the DNA TGTGCCAGCGGGCTGGCGAACACCGGGGAGCTGTTTTTT.

V usage is TRBV9 and J usage is TRBJ2-7; D call uncertain. Trimming stripped 2 bases from V and 5 bases from J, with 11 bases between. The CDR3 sequence is 13 residues long. CDR1 is SGDLS and CDR2 is YYNGEE in the germline V gene. DNA of the CDR3: TGTGCCAGCAGCGTTCGACCCGGCGACGAGCAGTACTTC. Translated: CASSVRPGDEQYF.

In its sample, this clone was seen once. V usage is TRBV28 and J usage is TRBJ1-2; the D gene is possibly TRBD1 (5 bases). Germline values: CDR1 MDHEN, CDR2 SYDVKM. Trimming shortened V by 4 bases and J by 1 base, and 16 bases separated the two germline ends. The CDR3 covers 16 residues. CDR3 in amino acids: CASSSSGGMLNYGYTF. The CDR3 DNA sequence: TGTGCCAGCAGTTCCTCGGGGGGGATGCTTAACTATGGCTACACCTTC.

CDR3 amino acids: CASSLLGGQINTEAFF. In nucleotides, the CDR3 is TGTGCCAGCAGCCTCCTTGGCGGACAGATAAACACTGAAGCTTTCTTT. The genes are TRBV9 and TRBJ1-1; maybe TRBD1 (6 bases). CDR1 and CDR2 (germline): SGDLS, YYNGEE. The V end was cut by 4 bases, the J end by 2 bases, with 18 bases between. The CDR3 runs to 16 residues.

The J gene is TRBJ1-2, the V gene TRBV6-2 or TRBV6-3; 7 bases line up with TRBD1. The CDR3 is made up of 14 amino acids. V lost 2 bases, J lost 11 bases, and 11 bases stayed unmatched. The germline CDR1 and CDR2 sequences are MNHEY and SVGEGT. The CDR3 region is CASSYPGTAVGYTF. The CDR3 coding sequence is TGTGCCAGCAGTTACCCCGGGACAGCCGTGGGGTACACCTTC.

The V gene is TRBV29-1, the J gene TRBJ2-6; D unresolved. The V gene lost 2 bases and the J gene lost 1 base, with 0 bases spanning the gap. The CDR3 totals 12 residues. Germline CDR1 SQVTM, CDR2 ANQGSEA. The CDR3 loop is CSVESGANVLTF. CDR3 bases: TGCAGCGTTGAATCTGGGGCCAACGTCCTGACTTTC.

The chain recombines TRBV7-2 with TRBJ2-7; maybe TRBD1 (6 bases). The germline CDR1 and CDR2 sequences are SGHTA and FQGNSA. V gave up 5 bases and J gave up 2 bases, with 10 bases separating them. This CDR3 region has 13 residues. The CDR3 reads CASSGGQTYEQYF. The CDR3, as DNA: TGTGCCAGCAGCGGCGGACAGACCTACGAGCAGTACTTC.